This TCR beta chain emerged from a study of OX40 agonist ivuxolimab in advanced cancers. Across the whole study: Hepatocellular carcinoma, melanoma, renal cell or head and neck cancer was diagnosed in the dose-escalation patients.

Germline trimming cut 4 bases from V and 4 bases from J; bases unmatched to any gene: 6. The CDR3 length is 15 residues. Germline V gene data show CDR1 as SGDLS and CDR2 as YYNGEE. The table came from immunoSEQ multiplex PCR; TCRdb's copy has only in-frame clones and leaves some out. The table lists 40,000 to 50,000 clones, 90% to 95% of them singletons. The sample consisted of CD4+ or CD8+ T cells sorted from blood, taken in a trial of the OX40 agonist ivuxolimab. The chain carries TRBV9 and TRBJ1-1, with TRBD1 matching 11 bases. The clonotype was recovered from an adult with an advanced solid tumor such as melanoma, head and neck, liver or kidney cancer. The CDR3, as DNA: TGTGCCAGCAGCTTAGCCGGGACAGGGGGCACTGAAGCTTTCTTT. Translation: CASSLAGTGGTEAFF.